One T cell receptor (beta chain) is described in this entry. This CDR3 comprises 15 residues. CDR1 and CDR2 from the germline V gene are SEHNR and FQNEAQ (reference sequence). J was trimmed by 8 bases and V by 5 bases; bases with no gene match: 12. Sequencing used immunoSEQ multiplex PCR; TCRdb keeps in-frame clones, though not all of them. The sample gives around 49,000 clones, about 92% of which show up once; roughly 1% is in the top ten. This entry belongs to a study of blood T cell repertoires in COVID-19. The chain is built from TRBV7-9 and TRBJ2-1; 7 bases align to TRBD2. The sequence came from a man aged 55 to 70 with COVID-19, enrolled during active disease. The sequenced material came from peripheral blood. The CDR3 coding sequence is TGTGCCAGCAGCCAGGCCGGGACTACGTCGTATGAGCAGTTCTTC. Translated, it gives CASSQAGTTSYEQFF. The full variable domain, completed using reference TRBV7-9 and TRBJ2-1, is DTGVSQNPRHKITKRGQNVTFRCDPISEHNRLYWYRQTLGQGPEFLTYFQNEAQLEKSRLLSDRFSAERPKGSFSTLEIQRTEQGDSAMYLCASSQAGTTSYEQFFGPGTRLTVL.